Shown below are 21 T cell receptor beta chains from a single sample sequenced in a study of blood T cell repertoires in COVID-19. Only in-frame clones appear in the TCRdb table, and some are missing; sequencing was by immunoSEQ multiplex PCR. The repertoire includes 60,000 to 85,000 clones, roughly nine tenths of them detected once, and around 4.4% sits in the top ten. The specimen was peripheral blood. These receptors were obtained from a man in his fifties or sixties with active COVID-19.

This clone was recorded once. This chain joins TRBV5-1 and TRBJ1-4; tentatively, D is TRBD1 (6 bases). Trimming left V 1 base short and J 4 bases short, with 11 bases between. CDR1 SGHRS and CDR2 YFSETQ come from the germline V gene. The CDR3 spans 15 residues. The CDR3 region has the DNA TGCGCCAGCAGCTTGCAGGGGTGGAATAATGAAAAACTGTTTTTT. It yields the protein CASSLQGWNNEKLFF.

The rearrangement uses TRBV7-2 and TRBJ2-1, with D possibly matching TRBD2 (7 bases). CDR1 is SGHTA and CDR2 is FQGNSA in the germline V gene. V was shortened by 3 bases and J by 4 bases, with 16 bases between the two germline ends. The CDR3 is 16 amino acids. The DNA of the CDR3 is TGTGCCAGCAGCTTGGGAGGGGGACGGGGGTACAATGAGCAGTTCTTC. Its protein product is CASSLGGGRGYNEQFF.

The J gene is TRBJ2-7, the V gene TRBV24-1; 9 positions match TRBD1. Germline V CDR1 and CDR2: KGHDR, SFDVKD. V was clipped by 6 bases and J by 6 bases; unmatched bases: 11. The CDR3 extends over 15 amino acids. The CDR3 DNA reads TGTGCCACCAGTCCTTCCGGGACAGGGAAAAGCGAGCAGTACTTC. This codes for CATSPSGTGKSEQYF.

The count of this clone is one. The rearrangement uses TRBV6-6 and TRBJ1-2, with D unclear. There are 15 residues in the CDR3. CDR1 and CDR2 (germline): MNHNY, SVGAGI (reference sequence). The V gene lost 0 bases and the J gene lost 12 bases, with 20 bases spanning the gap. CDR3 in amino acids: CASSYSNREENGHTF. DNA for the CDR3: TGTGCCAGCAGTTACTCGAATAGAGAGGAGAACGGCCACACCTTC.

This chain's CDR3 is CASGGGSGANVLTF. Here the CDR3 DNA reads TGTGCCAGCGGGGGAGGCTCTGGGGCCAACGTCCTGACTTTC. J is TRBJ2-6 and V is TRBV28; tentatively, D is TRBD2 (6 bases). V lost 8 bases, J lost 0 bases, and 8 bases lay in between. The CDR3 totals 14 residues. In germline, CDR1 is MDHEN, CDR2 SYDVKM.

This chain connects TRBV27 to TRBJ2-1, with 9 bases lining up with TRBD2. The CDR3 sequence is 15 residues long. V was clipped by 3 bases and J by 8 bases; unmatched bases: 8. Per germline, CDR1 MNHEY and CDR2 SMNVEV (reference sequence). The CDR3 nucleotides read TGTGCCAGCAGTTTGGCGCGGGGGGGCCTCTATGAGCAGTTCTTC. Its translation is CASSLARGGLYEQFF.

The chain recombines TRBV4-1 with TRBJ1-1; no reliable D call. V was trimmed by 4 bases and J by 6 bases, leaving 18 bases between them. The CDR3 extends over 15 amino acids. The germline gives CDR1 MGHRA, CDR2 YSYEKL. The CDR3 sequence: CASSPSGVVRAEAFF. The CDR3 DNA is TGCGCCAGCAGCCCCTCCGGCGTGGTACGGGCTGAAGCTTTCTTT.

The V call is TRBV5-4, the J call TRBJ1-2; TRBD1 aligns across 9 bases. The CDR3 consists of 16 residues. Per the germline V gene, CDR1 is SGHNT and CDR2 is YYREEE (reference sequence). J was trimmed by 6 bases and V by 4 bases; bases with no gene match: 13. This CDR3 is CASSPGTGTGSHGYTF. CDR3 coding DNA: TGTGCCAGCAGCCCTGGGACCGGGACAGGGAGTCATGGCTACACCTTC.

The chain's CDR3 is CATSRDEGNQPQHF. The CDR3 DNA sequence: TGTGCCACCAGCAGAGATGAGGGAAATCAGCCCCAGCATTTT. The chain uses TRBV15 and TRBJ1-5, with D uncertain. Germline V gene lookup returns CDR1 LNHNV and CDR2 YYDKDF (reference sequence). There are 14 residues in the CDR3. The V and J ends lost 0 bases and 4 bases respectively, with 7 bases between them. The full variable domain, its missing parts supplied by reference TRBV15 and TRBJ1-5, is DAMVIQNPRYQVTQFGKPVTLSCSQTLNHNVMYWYQQKSSQAPKLLFHYYDKDFNNEADTPDNFQSRRPNTSFCFLDIRSPGLGDTAMYLCATSRDEGNQPQHFGDGTRLSIL.

The chain employs TRBV9 and TRBJ2-3, with D perhaps matching TRBD2 (6 bases). The V and J ends lost 3 bases and 5 bases respectively, with 10 bases between them. The CDR3 sequence is 13 residues long. Germline CDR1 reads SGDLS; CDR2 reads YYNGEE. In nucleotides, the CDR3 is TGTGCCAGCAGCGCCGGGGGTGGAGATACGCAGTATTTT. Translation gives CASSAGGGDTQYF.

This clone has more than one count but fewer than ten. The V call is TRBV12-3 or TRBV12-4, the J call TRBJ2-7, with 9 bases fitting TRBD1. The CDR3 has 13 residues. Trimming removed 3 bases from V and 6 bases from J; junction bases left unmatched: 3. CDR3 nucleotide sequence: TGTGCCAGCAGTTTGACAGGGGGGAGCGAGCAGTACTTC. Translating it yields CASSLTGGSEQYF.

This chain uses TRBV5-6 with TRBJ1-1, with TRBD1 matching 9 bases. Germline assignment: CDR1 SGHDT and CDR2 YYEEEE. The length of the CDR3 is 14 residues. Germline trimming cut 6 bases from V and 6 bases from J; bases unmatched to any gene: 9. This chain's CDR3 is CASMLDRGLSEAFF. The CDR3 DNA reads as TGTGCCAGCATGCTGGACAGGGGTTTATCTGAAGCTTTCTTT.

The sample holds a few counts of this clone. The chain has TRBV9 and TRBJ2-2; 8 bases match TRBD1. V was pared by 2 bases and J by 4 bases, with 7 bases of the junction left unmatched. Germline V gene lookup returns CDR1 SGDLS and CDR2 YYNGEE. This CDR3 is built from 16 residues. The CDR3 reads CASSVRGRQGTGELFF. Here the CDR3 DNA reads TGTGCCAGCAGCGTCAGGGGGCGGCAGGGCACCGGGGAGCTGTTTTTT.

The V gene is TRBV7-9, the J gene TRBJ1-4, with TRBD1 matching 8 bases. Germline V gene sequence: CDR1 SEHNR, CDR2 FQNEAQ (reference sequence). CDR3 size: 14 residues. The V segment lost 1 base and the J segment 7 bases; nucleotides outside the gene matches: 2. The CDR3 loop is CASSLGTGFEKLFF. Here the CDR3 DNA reads TGTGCCAGCAGCTTAGGGACAGGGTTTGAAAAACTGTTTTTT.

The chain combines TRBV7-9 with TRBJ2-1; 10 nucleotides line up with TRBD2. This CDR3 spans 18 amino acids. Trimming cost V 5 bases and J 5 bases; bases outside gene matches: 15. The V gene's germline CDR1 is SEHNR and CDR2 FQNEAQ (reference sequence). The CDR3 loop is CASSPITGIAGGNNEQFF. The CDR3 region has the DNA TGTGCCAGCAGCCCCATAACGGGGATAGCGGGAGGAAACAATGAGCAGTTCTTC.

This clone was detected only once. This chain links TRBV6-5 with TRBJ1-3, with D hard to call. Per germline, CDR1 MNHEY and CDR2 SVGAGI. The ends were cut back, 2 bases at V and 0 bases at J, with 11 bases in the middle. The length of the CDR3 is 16 residues. The CDR3 protein is CASSYEVLGSGNTIYF. The CDR3 DNA sequence: TGTGCCAGCAGTTACGAGGTTTTGGGCTCTGGAAACACCATATATTTT.

The V and J genes are TRBV7-8 and TRBJ2-3, with a possible D match to TRBD2 (7 bases). CDR1 and CDR2 (germline): SGHVS, FQNEAQ. V shed 1 base and J shed 11 bases, with 28 bases lying between them. The CDR3 sequence is 18 residues long. The CDR3 nucleotides are TGTGCCAGCAGCTTAGACAATCCCCGTCTAGGCGGGAGAGGGGGGCAGTATTTT. Its translation: CASSLDNPRLGGRGGQYF.

The V and J genes are TRBV14 and TRBJ1-1, with TRBD1 matching over 7 bases. Germline V gene sequence: CDR1 SGHDN, CDR2 FVKESK. The CDR3 spans 15 residues. V trimming: 3 bases; J trimming: 1 base; junction bases outside the gene matches: 5. The CDR3, as DNA: TGTGCCAGCAGCCAGCCCGGGACAGCGAACACTGAAGCTTTCTTT. It translates to CASSQPGTANTEAFF.

The genes are TRBV18 and TRBJ2-5; TRBD1 matches at 12 bases. The V and J ends lost 3 bases and 5 bases, in that order; junction bases with no gene match: 7. CDR1 is KGHSH and CDR2 is LQKENI in the germline V gene. The CDR3 spans 16 residues. CDR3 sequence reads: CASSPGTGGFVETQYF. The CDR3, as DNA: TGTGCCAGCTCACCCGGGACAGGGGGCTTTGTGGAGACCCAGTACTTC.

In this sample, this clone turned up once. The genes are TRBV9 and TRBJ2-7; the match to TRBD2 covers 9 bases. Germline values: CDR1 SGDLS, CDR2 YYNGEE. CDR3 size: 16 residues. The V and J ends lost 4 bases and 3 bases, in that order; junction bases with no gene match: 11. CDR3 bases: TGTGCCAGCAGCCCCCGGGGGGTAGCGGGGGTCTACGAGCAGTACTTC. Translated, it gives CASSPRGVAGVYEQYF.

The J gene is TRBJ2-7, the V gene TRBV5-1, with D perhaps matching TRBD1 (5 bases). Trimming removed 3 bases from V and 0 bases from J, with 13 bases in between. This CDR3 comprises 15 residues. CDR1 and CDR2 (germline): SGHRS, YFSETQ. The chain's CDR3 is CASSSRTLSSYEQYF. The CDR3 nucleotides read TGCGCCAGCAGCTCGAGGACATTAAGCTCCTACGAGCAGTACTTC. Variable domain in full (rest from reference TRBV5-1 and TRBJ2-7): KAGVTQTPRYLIKTRGQQVTLSCSPISGHRSVSWYQQTPGQGLQFLFEYFSETQRNKGNFPGRFSGRQFSNSRSEMNVSTLELGDSALYLCASSSRTLSSYEQYFGPGTRLTVT.